This TCR beta chain was documented in a study of T cell responses to AZD1222 COVID-19 vaccine. Overall study results and limits: At 160-218 and 743-854, vaccine-associated CD4 TCRs were dominant, and they spanned spike.

A note on this clone: The target antigen is unknown.

Profiling relied on immunoSEQ multiplex PCR, and the TCRdb table lists in-frame clones only, not all of them. The table includes 150,000 or so clones, roughly nine tenths detected once. This sample comprised peripheral blood, obtained 28 days after the second AZD1222 dose. This TCR was recovered from an adult who received the AZD1222 COVID-19 vaccine.

The CDR3 here is CASSFRGQKQYEQYF. For the CDR3, the DNA is TGCGCCAGCAGCTTTAGAGGACAGAAACAGTACGAGCAGTACTTC. V is TRBV5-1 and J is TRBJ2-7; weak D call: TRBD1 (6 bases). The CDR3 is 15 amino acids. CDR1 and CDR2 (germline): SGHRS, YFSETQ. Trimming pared 2 bases from V and 4 bases from J, leaving 16 bases between. Full variable domain (outside the CDR3, taken from reference TRBV5-1 and TRBJ2-7): KAGVTQTPRYLIKTRGQQVTLSCSPISGHRSVSWYQQTPGQGLQFLFEYFSETQRNKGNFPGRFSGRQFSNSRSEMNVSTLELGDSALYLCASSFRGQKQYEQYFGPGTRLTVT.